Listed below are T cell receptor beta chains from one sample, sequenced in a study of long-term antiretroviral therapy in people with HIV. Clones were read by immunoSEQ multiplex PCR, and TCRdb kept only the in-frame ones, dropping some. Of roughly 28,000 clones in the sample, around 86% are singletons; the top ten hold under 5.5%. The sample here was unsorted PBMCs, taken just over 2.6 years after starting antiretroviral therapy. Receptors originate from a man aged 40-49 years with HIV. CDR3s include the opening cysteine and the closing phenylalanine or tryptophan. Each record gives: D gene, clone size, J gene, V gene, CDR3 protein, CDR3 DNA. The D gene is left open where the match is weak. The size of a clone is reported for some rows only, either as once, few or many, or as a class for expanded clones.

-,-,TRBJ2-5,TRBV7-9,CASSLLGDESRETQYF,TGTGCCAGCAGCCTCCTCGGGGACGAATCACGAGAGACCCAGTACTTC
-,-,TRBJ2-7,TRBV2,CASLNIGQAYEQYF,TGTGCCAGCCTAAATATAGGTCAAGCCTACGAGCAGTACTTC
TRBD1,-,TRBJ2-7,TRBV6-1,CASRASGTVAYEQYF,TGTGCCAGCAGAGCTTCCGGGACAGTTGCCTACGAGCAGTACTTC
TRBD1,-,TRBJ1-2,TRBV5-1,CASSLGQGAMFGYTF,TGCGCCAGCAGCTTGGGGCAGGGGGCTATGTTTGGCTACACCTTC
-,-,TRBJ1-5,TRBV28,CASSWAGNQPQHF,TGTGCCAGCAGTTGGGCAGGCAATCAGCCCCAGCATTTT
-,once,TRBJ2-7,TRBV29-1,CSVGAGTLSYEQYF,TGCAGCGTTGGCGCCGGGACCCTCTCCTACGAGCAGTACTTC
TRBD1,few,TRBJ2-7,TRBV27,CASSPSGQGSYEQYF,TGTGCCAGCAGTCCATCGGGACAGGGTTCCTACGAGCAGTACTTC
TRBD1,-,TRBJ1-4,TRBV4-1,CASSQEDRETEKLFF,TGCGCCAGCAGCCAGGAGGACAGGGAGACTGAAAAACTGTTTTTT
-,-,TRBJ1-5,TRBV25-1,CASSGSKGPQHF,TGTGCCAGCAGTGGAAGTAAGGGGCCCCAGCATTTT
-,-,TRBJ1-5,TRBV19,CASSIAAGPLDQPQHF,TGTGCCAGTAGTATAGCGGCCGGGCCATTGGATCAGCCCCAGCATTTT
-,-,TRBJ2-2,TRBV7-9,CASSWSELNTGELFF,TGTGCCAGCAGCTGGTCGGAATTGAACACCGGGGAGCTGTTTTTT
-,-,TRBJ1-2,TRBV5-1,CASRYTRDTYGYTF,TGCGCCAGCAGGTATACCCGGGACACCTATGGCTACACCTTC
TRBD1,-,TRBJ2-1,TRBV5-6,CASSGTGGDEQFF,TGTGCCAGCAGCGGGACAGGGGGAGATGAGCAGTTCTTC
-,-,TRBJ1-5,TRBV5-1,CASSQASNQPQHF,TGCGCCAGCAGCCAGGCTTCCAATCAGCCCCAGCATTTT
-,-,TRBJ2-7,TRBV6-5,CASSYSQKLPHYEQYF,TGTGCCAGCAGTTACTCTCAGAAGCTCCCTCACTACGAGCAGTACTTC
-,-,TRBJ2-2,TRBV11-1,CASSLIRGDTGELFF,TGTGCCAGCAGCTTAATCAGGGGAGACACCGGGGAGCTGTTTTTT
TRBD2,-,TRBJ2-7,TRBV6-1,CASSGGRLAEAYEQYF,TGTGCCAGCAGTGGAGGGAGACTAGCGGAAGCCTACGAGCAGTACTTC
-,-,TRBJ1-4,TRBV13,CASSLYERKLFF,TGTGCCAGCAGCTTATACGAGCGAAAACTGTTTTTT
-,once,TRBJ1-5,TRBV15,CATSRDYVYSNQPQHF,TGTGCCACCAGCAGAGATTATGTGTATAGCAATCAGCCCCAGCATTTT
TRBD2,-,TRBJ2-1,TRBV28,CASRNAPTSGRPGQFF,TGTGCCAGCAGAAACGCTCCGACTAGCGGGAGGCCCGGGCAGTTCTTC
-,-,TRBJ1-2,TRBV6-1,CASSAPGGDYGYTF,TGTGCCAGCAGTGCGCCCGGCGGGGACTATGGCTACACCTTC
-,-,TRBJ1-6,TRBV28,CASRDNRDSPLHF,TGTGCCAGCAGGGATAACAGGGATTCACCCCTCCACTTT
-,-,TRBJ2-7,TRBV7-3,CASSHVGGSEQYF,TGTGCCAGCAGCCATGTCGGAGGGAGCGAGCAGTACTTC
TRBD2,-,TRBJ2-2,TRBV29-1,CSVEVAGAATGELFF,TGCAGCGTTGAAGTAGCGGGGGCTGCGACCGGGGAGCTGTTTTTT
-,-,TRBJ2-7,TRBV10-3,CAISGETEEQYF,TGTGCCATCAGTGGGGAGACAGAAGAGCAGTACTTC
-,-,TRBJ1-4,TRBV30,CAWQDSGSLTNEKLFF,TGTGCCTGGCAAGACAGCGGCTCTCTAACTAATGAAAAACTGTTTTTT
-,-,TRBJ1-4,TRBV6-5,CASSYSVQAANEKLFF,TGTGCCAGCAGTTACTCGGTCCAGGCCGCTAATGAAAAACTGTTTTTT
-,-,TRBJ1-1,TRBV5-4,CASSSGHRNTEAFF,TGTGCCAGCAGCTCCGGACATAGGAACACTGAAGCTTTCTTT
TRBD1,few,TRBJ1-5,TRBV27,CASRRGLTGDIFPQHF,TGTGCCAGCAGAAGGGGGCTCACCGGGGACATTTTTCCCCAGCATTTT
-,-,TRBJ1-5,TRBV10-3,CAISESNTGRGNQPQHF,TGTGCCATCAGTGAGTCGAACACAGGGCGCGGCAATCAGCCCCAGCATTTT
-,-,TRBJ1-5,TRBV6-4,CASSVSSNQPQHF,TGTGCCAGCAGTGTATCCAGCAATCAGCCCCAGCATTTT
-,-,TRBJ2-7,TRBV28,CASSPTARSYEQYF,TGTGCCAGCAGCCCGACGGCCCGCTCCTACGAGCAGTACTTC
-,-,TRBJ2-2,TRBV5-1,CASSRGDTGELFF,TGCGCCAGCAGCAGGGGGGACACCGGGGAGCTGTTTTTT
-,-,TRBJ1-2,TRBV27,CASSPFPGPRYGYTF,TGTGCCAGCAGTCCCTTCCCGGGACCCCGATATGGCTACACCTTC
TRBD1,-,TRBJ2-2,TRBV28,CASSADRAGAGELFF,TGTGCCAGCAGTGCGGACAGGGCAGGGGCCGGGGAGCTGTTTTTT